The 3 T cell receptor beta chains in this list originate from one sample, sequenced in a study of blood T cell repertoires in COVID-19. Using immunoSEQ multiplex PCR, the repertoire was profiled, and TCRdb retains in-frame clones only, with some absent. This table holds a few hundred thousand clones, 83% found once. The sequencing sample was made of peripheral blood. Source of these receptors: a woman aged 25-40 years with COVID-19, enrolled during active disease.

The chain links TRBV7-2 to TRBJ2-3; perhaps TRBD2 as D (5 bases). The length of the CDR3 is 14 residues. The germline gives CDR1 SGHTA, CDR2 FQGNSA. Trimming removed 6 bases from V and 3 bases from J, with 13 bases in between. Here the CDR3 reads CASRRMEATDTQYF. CDR3 nucleotides: TGTGCCAGCAGGAGGATGGAGGCTACAGATACGCAGTATTTT.

The J gene is TRBJ2-5, the V gene TRBV5-1, with TRBD2 identical over 8 bases. CDR1 and CDR2 (germline): SGHRS, YFSETQ. The CDR3 is 14 residues long. J gave up 2 bases and V 3 bases, and 3 bases lay outside the gene matches. CDR3: CASSSLADQETQYF. The CDR3 region has the DNA TGCGCCAGCAGCTCACTAGCGGATCAAGAGACCCAGTACTTC.

The chain carries TRBV4-1 and TRBJ2-7; the D is unclear. The CDR3 runs to 15 residues. Germline lookup yields CDR1 MGHRA and CDR2 YSYEKL. The V and J ends lost 4 bases and 6 bases respectively, with 19 bases between them. The CDR3 spells CASSPKGDPAVEQYF. CDR3 nucleotides: TGCGCCAGCAGCCCCAAAGGAGACCCGGCGGTCGAGCAGTACTTC.